This T cell receptor (beta chain) was identified during a study of cytomegalovirus exposure and HLA in healthy donors. Study results and limitations: It was reportedly the case that the classifier diagnosed cytomegalovirus status with high specificity and sensitivity.

The PCR used 60 Vbeta and 13 Jbeta primers. Profiling relied on immunoSEQ multiplex PCR, and the TCRdb table lists in-frame clones only, not all of them. The table records 170,000 or so clones, roughly four fifths of them present only once. In the case of this clone: Its target is unknown.

Sequencing was performed on PBMCs. The TCR comes from a man aged 50 to 60 in good health and CMV-seronegative.

CDR3 region: CASSPADRGGEKLFF. The CDR3 nucleotides read TGTGCCAGCTCACCAGCGGACAGGGGCGGAGAAAAACTGTTTTTT. The chain joins TRBV18 to TRBJ1-4; 9 nucleotides align to TRBD1. There are 15 residues in the CDR3. CDR1 KGHSH and CDR2 LQKENI come from the germline V gene. Losses at the gene ends were 2 bases for V and 8 bases for J; bases not matched to a gene: 6.